This T cell receptor beta chain was documented in a study of CD8 T cells in Susac syndrome. Study-wide background: The Susac syndrome patients were therapy-naive, on corticosteroids, or on intravenous immunoglobulin alone at blood draw.

With random hexamers, reverse transcription was performed on roughly 0.45 to 1 ug of RNA. immunoSEQ multiplex PCR amplified TCR beta CDR3 across 54 Vbeta, 13 Jbeta. TCRdb called the immunoSEQ multiplex PCR reads again in MiXCR, with one record for every CDR3 protein. The table records around 190,000 distinct CDR3 sequences, under 95% of them present only once. Trimming took off 1 base at V and 3 bases at J, with 0 bases between the two ends. The CDR3 is 11 residues long. The germline gives CDR1 LGHNT, CDR2 FRNRAP. The source material was CD4+ T cells from PBMCs. This rearrangement joins TRBV12-5 to TRBJ2-5; D gene unclear. This sequence originates from a human donor with Susac syndrome. The CDR3 is CASGLEETQYF. The DNA of the CDR3 is TGTGCTAGTGGTTTGGAAGAGACCCAGTACTTC.